The 13 T cell receptor beta chains below were found in one sample sequenced in a study of blood T cell repertoires in COVID-19. The protocol was immunoSEQ multiplex PCR, while the TCRdb copy is restricted to in-frame clones and leaves out a portion. The table has 270,000 or so clones, roughly 88% seen once. Sequencing was done on a sample of peripheral blood. Receptors originate from a young woman with active or convalescent COVID-19.

The CDR3 DNA reads as TGTGCCAGCAGTCGGGACAGGGTAGGGAATTCACCCCTCCACTTT. Its protein is CASSRDRVGNSPLHF. The chain combines TRBV6-4 with TRBJ1-6; 9 bases map to TRBD1. The CDR3 length is 15 residues. With V trimmed by 5 bases and J by 7 bases, 6 bases remained unmatched. CDR1 and CDR2 (germline): MRHNA, SNTAGT.

The chain joins TRBV27 to TRBJ1-6; D perhaps matches TRBD1 (5 bases). The CDR3 is 15 amino acids. The germline gives CDR1 MNHEY, CDR2 SMNVEV (reference sequence). V lost 3 bases to trimming and J lost 9 bases, with 15 bases between them. CDR3 protein: CASSFGAALSSPLHF. CDR3 coding DNA: TGTGCCAGCAGTTTTGGGGCAGCGCTAAGTTCACCCCTCCACTTT.

This clone showed up just once. This chain links TRBV25-1 with TRBJ2-7; tentatively, D is TRBD1 (7 bases). CDR3 length: 13 residues. CDR1 is MGHDK and CDR2 is SYGVNS in the germline V gene. Trimming shortened V by 8 bases and J by 3 bases, and 14 bases separated the two germline ends. Here the CDR3 DNA reads TGTGCCAGCGGTGGGGGGACAGTCTACGAGCAGTACTTC. Translating gives CASGGGTVYEQYF.

This clone was counted only a few times. This chain links TRBV18 with TRBJ2-3; the match to TRBD1 covers 7 bases. The length of the CDR3 is 15 residues. V dropped 3 bases and J dropped 2; count of bases not matched to a gene: 5. Germline lookup yields CDR1 KGHSH and CDR2 LQKENI. CDR3: CASSPLGTDTDTQYF. CDR3 nucleotide sequence: TGTGCCAGCTCACCCCTCGGGACAGACACAGATACGCAGTATTTT.

The CDR3 sequence is CASSLGAGLLYGYTF. The CDR3 nucleotides are TGTGCCAGCAGCTTAGGAGCAGGGTTACTCTATGGCTACACCTTC. The rearrangement uses TRBV7-8 and TRBJ1-2; weak D call: TRBD1 (5 bases). The CDR3 has 15 amino acids. Germline CDR1 is SGHVS and CDR2 is FQNEAQ. V lost 1 base to trimming and J lost 4 bases, with 13 bases between them.

This clone has a single count. The chain has TRBV7-9 and TRBJ1-2; D gene uncertain. V shed 3 bases and J shed 6 bases, with 8 bases lying between them. This CDR3 has 12 residues. From germline, CDR1 is SEHNR and CDR2 FQNEAQ (reference sequence). CDR3 amino acids: CASSLETHGYTF. The CDR3 bases are TGTGCCAGCAGCTTGGAGACCCATGGCTACACCTTC. The whole variable domain, remainder taken from reference TRBV7-9 and TRBJ1-2, is DTGVSQNPRHKITKRGQNVTFRCDPISEHNRLYWYRQTLGQGPEFLTYFQNEAQLEKSRLLSDRFSAERPKGSFSTLEIQRTEQGDSAMYLCASSLETHGYTFGSGTRLTVV.

The chain has TRBV3-1 (or the pseudogene TRBV3-2) and TRBJ2-3; 15 bases agree with TRBD2. The V and J ends lost 8 bases and 4 bases, in that order; junction bases with no gene match: 7. The CDR3 is made up of 16 amino acids. Germline-derived CDR1 and CDR2 are LGHDT and YNNKEL (reference sequence). The CDR3 sequence: CASRLRTSGGADTQYF. CDR3 in DNA: TGTGCCAGCCGCCTACGGACTAGCGGGGGGGCAGATACGCAGTATTTT.

The gene calls are TRBV28 and TRBJ1-3, with D unresolved. Trimming took 3 bases from V and 0 from J, leaving 9 bases between them. In germline, CDR1 is MDHEN, CDR2 SYDVKM. CDR3 length: 15 residues. CDR3 in DNA: TGTGCCAGCAGTTTCGGTGCGATCTCTGGAAACACCATATATTTT. Translation: CASSFGAISGNTIYF. Filled out from reference TRBV28 and TRBJ1-3, the complete variable domain reads DVKVTQSSRYLVKRTGEKVFLECVQDMDHENMFWYRQDPGLGLRLIYFSYDVKMKEKGDIPEGYSVSREKKERFSLILESASTNQTSMYLCASSFGAISGNTIYFGEGSWLTVV.

V is TRBV6-2 or TRBV6-3 and J is TRBJ2-7, with TRBD1 as a possible D gene (6 bases). The CDR3 has 14 residues. Between the trimmed V and J ends, which lost 3 bases and 5 bases, there was a span of 14 bases. Germline V gene lookup returns CDR1 MNHEY and CDR2 SVGEGT. The CDR3 DNA sequence: TGTGCCAGCAGTTATGTCACAGGGCGGGACGAGCAGTACTTC. Translation gives CASSYVTGRDEQYF.

This rearrangement joins TRBV28 to TRBJ2-5, with 10 bases lining up with TRBD2. This CDR3 spans 15 amino acids. Trimming cost V 2 bases and J 5 bases; bases outside gene matches: 5. The germline gives CDR1 MDHEN, CDR2 SYDVKM. CDR3 DNA: TGTGCCAGCAGTTTAATTAGCGGGGGGATCGAGACCCAGTACTTC. It translates to CASSLISGGIETQYF.

This clone came up once. This chain joins TRBV9 and TRBJ1-2, with a weak D call TRBD1 (6 bases). The length of the CDR3 is 16 residues. V dropped 1 base and J dropped 2 bases, with 15 bases sitting between them. Germline V gene lookup returns CDR1 SGDLS and CDR2 YYNGEE. The CDR3 DNA sequence: TGTGCCAGCAGCGTACAGACGTGGGGACACAACTATGGCTACACCTTC. Its translation is CASSVQTWGHNYGYTF.

This sequence joins TRBV6-1 and TRBJ1-5; D might be TRBD1 (5 bases). There are 13 residues in the CDR3. Trimming took 2 bases from V and 6 from J, leaving 8 bases between them. Germline V CDR1 and CDR2: MNHNS, SASEGT. The CDR3 DNA is TGTGCCAGCAGTGAAAGCAGGGCTCAGCCCCAGCATTTT. It translates to CASSESRAQPQHF.

V gene TRBV5-4 combines with J gene TRBJ2-7; TRBD1 matches at 8 bases. Germline-derived CDR1 and CDR2 are SGHNT and YYREEE (reference sequence). The CDR3 sequence is 15 residues long. With V trimmed by 1 base and J by 3 bases, 6 bases remained unmatched. Written as DNA, the CDR3 is TGTGCCAGCAGCTTGAGGGGCAGGGGGCTCTACGAGCAGTACTTC. It is translated as CASSLRGRGLYEQYF.